Below are 30 T cell receptor beta chains sequenced from a single sample in a study of a mutant IDH1 vaccine in newly diagnosed glioma. Noted time point: week 35, safety follow-up. Alongside topical imiquimod, each dose of vaccine comprised 300 ug of mutant IDH1 20-mer peptide. Assay: immunoSEQ multiplex PCR; the TCRdb copy retains only in-frame clones and omits some. The sample shows some 42,000 clones, 65% to 90% of them seen only once. The antigens for these receptors are not known. The sample consisted of PBMCs, taken from a glioma patient whose treatment included an IDH1 peptide vaccine. The receptors derive from a woman between 50 and 59 years old with glioma.

The CDR3 sequence is CASSLESAGSPLHF. Here the CDR3 DNA reads TGTGCCAGCAGCTTAGAATCGGCCGGCTCACCCCTCCACTTT. The V call is TRBV11-3, the J call TRBJ1-6; D ambiguous. The V gene's germline CDR1 is SGHNT and CDR2 YENEEA. Trimming took off 0 bases at V and 10 bases at J, with 10 bases between the two ends. There are 14 residues in the CDR3.

The genes are TRBV27 and TRBJ2-3, with TRBD1 as a possible D gene (5 bases). The CDR3 covers 14 residues. V was cut by 4 bases and J by 7 bases, with 15 bases left in between. The germline V gene has CDR1 MNHEY and CDR2 SMNVEV (reference sequence). Written as DNA, the CDR3 is TGTGCCAGCAGTTCCCAGGGTGGGTGGAATACGCAGTATTTT. Protein product: CASSSQGGWNTQYF.

The chain couples TRBV5-5 to TRBJ2-7; D gene uncertain. This CDR3 comprises 14 residues. Trimming removed 4 bases at V and 6 bases at J, with 17 bases between. Per germline, CDR1 SGHKS and CDR2 YYEKEE (reference sequence). CDR3 bases: TGTGCCAGCAGCCTTAGAGCGACTGCGATCGAGCAGTACTTC. This translates into CASSLRATAIEQYF.

This clone was seen a few times. The chain employs TRBV7-2 and TRBJ2-7; TRBD2 agrees at 8 bases. This CDR3 comprises 14 residues. The germline V gene has CDR1 SGHTA and CDR2 FQGNSA. V lost 0 bases and J lost 6; bases outside the gene matches: 4. In DNA form, the CDR3 reads TGTGCCAGCAGCTTAGCCTCGGGGGGGCTCGAGCAGTACTTC. This gives the protein CASSLASGGLEQYF.

V gene TRBV5-1 combines with J gene TRBJ2-3; D is undetermined. Deletions cut 0 bases from V and 2 bases from J, with 7 bases between. Germline values: CDR1 SGHRS, CDR2 YFSETQ. The CDR3 is made up of 14 amino acids. In DNA, the CDR3 is TGCGCCAGCAGCTTGGCTGGCAACACAGATACGCAGTATTTT. Amino acid sequence: CASSLAGNTDTQYF.

The V call is TRBV18, the J call TRBJ2-7, with D perhaps matching TRBD1 or TRBD2 (5 bases each). The CDR3 length is 14 residues. Germline lookup yields CDR1 KGHSH and CDR2 LQKENI. V lost 3 bases and J lost 3, with 12 bases in between. In nucleotides, the CDR3 is TGTGCCAGCTCACCCGGGGCGACGGGCTACGAGCAGTACTTC. It encodes CASSPGATGYEQYF.

The sample holds one count of this clone. V is TRBV6-1 and J is TRBJ2-3; 9 bases are a match to TRBD1. CDR3 length: 14 residues. From germline, CDR1 is MNHNS and CDR2 SASEGT. Trimming removed 2 bases from V and 5 bases from J; junction bases left unmatched: 2. The DNA for the CDR3 is TGTGCCAGCAGTGAAAAGGACAGGGGAGATACGCAGTATTTT. It yields the protein CASSEKDRGDTQYF.

This CDR3 is CASSPEGGAFSYEQYF. CDR3 bases: TGCGCCAGCAGCCCCGAGGGGGGCGCCTTCTCCTACGAGCAGTACTTC. The rearrangement uses TRBV5-1 and TRBJ2-7; D possibly matches TRBD1 or TRBD2 (6 bases each). Per germline, CDR1 SGHRS and CDR2 YFSETQ. The V end was cut by 4 bases, the J end by 0 bases, with 17 bases between. This CDR3 has 16 residues.

The chain couples TRBV7-9 to TRBJ2-7, with D possibly matching TRBD2 (5 bases). The V gene lost 7 bases and the J gene lost 1 base, with 23 bases spanning the gap. Germline values: CDR1 SEHNR, CDR2 FQNEAQ (reference sequence). The length of the CDR3 is 17 residues. CDR3 nucleotide sequence: TGTGCCAGCACCCCGGGCAGGAATTCGGGGAATTCCTACGAGCAGTACTTC. It specifies CASTPGRNSGNSYEQYF.

CDR3 coding DNA: TGTGCCAGCAGCGTAGGTACAGGGGGGAACACTGAAGCTTTCTTT. It is translated as CASSVGTGGNTEAFF. This chain links TRBV9 with TRBJ1-1; 8 positions match TRBD1. The J segment lost 1 base and the V segment lost 0 bases, leaving 2 bases of the junction unmatched. The length of the CDR3 is 15 residues. Germline CDR1 is SGDLS and CDR2 is YYNGEE.

The chain has TRBV9 and TRBJ1-4, with a tentative D call TRBD1 (5 bases). Between the trimmed V and J ends, which lost 4 bases and 0 bases, there was a span of 13 bases. Germline CDR1 SGDLS, CDR2 YYNGEE. The CDR3 is 16 residues long. Written as DNA, the CDR3 is TGTGCCAGCAGCCCCGGGGCAACTGCAACTAATGAAAAACTGTTTTTT. This codes for CASSPGATATNEKLFF.

This rearrangement joins TRBV18 to TRBJ2-3; 9 bases match TRBD1. The CDR3 runs 14 residues. The ends lost 9 bases at V and 4 bases at J; junction bases unmatched: 8. Germline V CDR1 and CDR2: KGHSH, LQKENI. The CDR3 loop is CASTRDRAADTQYF. Here the CDR3 DNA reads TGTGCCAGTACACGGGACAGGGCGGCAGATACGCAGTATTTT.

The chain combines TRBV6-5 with TRBJ2-3; TRBD2 might be the D (6 bases). The CDR3 spans 16 residues. The V end was cut by 2 bases, the J end by 1 base, with 13 bases between. Germline V gene data show CDR1 as MNHEY and CDR2 as SVGAGI. The CDR3 loop reads CASSYGWRGGTDTQYF. CDR3 DNA: TGTGCCAGCAGTTACGGTTGGCGGGGAGGCACAGATACGCAGTATTTT.

V usage is TRBV5-4 and J usage is TRBJ2-1; D unresolved. V was pared by 0 bases and J by 5 bases, with 6 bases between. Germline V lookup: CDR1 SGHNT, CDR2 YYREEE (reference sequence). CDR3 length: 13 amino acids. The CDR3 sequence is CASSLARDNEQFF. The CDR3, as DNA: TGTGCCAGCAGCTTGGCCCGAGACAATGAGCAGTTCTTC. The full variable domain, with the rest looked up from reference TRBV5-4 and TRBJ2-1, is ETGVTQSPTHLIKTRGQQVTLRCSSQSGHNTVSWYQQALGQGPQFIFQYYREEENGRGNFPPRFSGLQFPNYSSELNVNALELDDSALYLCASSLARDNEQFFGPGTRLTVL.

V is TRBV4-2 and J is TRBJ1-2; 8 nucleotides match TRBD1. Per germline, CDR1 LGHNA and CDR2 YNFKEQ. V lost 0 bases and J lost 2; bases outside the gene matches: 5. This CDR3 comprises 16 residues. The CDR3 region is CASSQDIGQGNYGYTF. In nucleotides, the CDR3 is TGTGCCAGCAGCCAAGATATTGGACAGGGCAACTATGGCTACACCTTC.

The chain recombines TRBV10-3 with TRBJ2-5; either TRBD1 or TRBD2 may supply D (6 bases each). CDR3 size: 14 residues. Trimming pared 6 bases from V and 4 bases from J, leaving 15 bases between. Germline CDR1 and CDR2: ENHRY and SYGVKD. CDR3 protein: CAIRGVGGTETQYF. The CDR3 DNA follows: TGTGCCATCAGGGGAGTGGGGGGCACAGAGACCCAGTACTTC.

The chain employs TRBV29-1 and TRBJ2-7, with D possibly being TRBD1 or TRBD2 (5 bases each). CDR3 length: 11 residues. V was cut by 3 bases and J by 6 bases, with 9 bases left in between. Per germline, CDR1 SQVTM and CDR2 ANQGSEA. The CDR3 is CSVEGRREQYF. The CDR3 nucleotides read TGCAGCGTTGAGGGACGGCGCGAGCAGTACTTC.

This clone was recorded once. The J gene is TRBJ1-2, the V gene TRBV30; 11 nucleotides agree with TRBD1. Germline CDR1 GTSNPN, CDR2 SVGIG (reference sequence). The CDR3 covers 11 residues. CDR3 DNA: TGTGGGACAGGGGGCTTGAGTGGCTACACCTTC. This gives the protein CGTGGLSGYTF.

The CDR3 DNA is TGTGCCTGGAGCCTGCAGGGGGGCGAGTCGGGAGGCTACACCTTC. Translated: CAWSLQGGESGGYTF. The chain carries TRBV30 and TRBJ1-2; 7 bases match TRBD1. Germline CDR1 and CDR2: GTSNPN and SVGIG (reference sequence). J gave up 8 bases and V 3 bases, and 15 bases lay outside the gene matches. The CDR3 loop spans 15 amino acids.

The CDR3 region has the DNA TGTGCCAGCAGCTTAACCGGGACAGGGGTCTACGAGCAGTACTTC. This gives the protein CASSLTGTGVYEQYF. J is TRBJ2-7 and V is TRBV7-3, with 10 positions matching TRBD1. Trimming took 0 bases from V and 3 from J; bases not matched to a gene: 2. Germline V gives CDR1 SGHTA, CDR2 FQGTGA. This CDR3 is built from 15 residues. Full variable domain (remainder filled in from reference TRBV7-3 and TRBJ2-7): GAGVSQTPSNKVTEKGKYVELRCDPISGHTALYWYRQSLGQGPEFLIYFQGTGAADDSGLPNDRFFAVRPEGSVSTLKIQRTERGDSAVYLCASSLTGTGVYEQYFGPGTRLTVT.

This clone was recorded a few times. This chain links TRBV28 with TRBJ1-6; D not certain. Per germline, CDR1 MDHEN and CDR2 SYDVKM. V dropped 5 bases and J dropped 9 bases, with 20 bases sitting between them. This CDR3 has 16 residues. The CDR3 loop reads CASSRVPLKSGSPLHF. For the CDR3, the DNA is TGTGCCAGCAGTCGGGTGCCCTTGAAAAGTGGTTCACCCCTCCACTTT.

The J gene is TRBJ2-7, the V gene TRBV19, with TRBD2 identical over 7 bases. V lost 4 bases to trimming and J lost 3 bases; unmatched junction nucleotides: 3. Per germline, CDR1 LNHDA and CDR2 SQIVND (reference sequence). The CDR3 covers 13 residues. The CDR3 DNA reads as TGTGCCAGTAGTACCCCGGGGGGCTACGAGCAGTACTTC. It yields the protein CASSTPGGYEQYF.

This clone has more than one count but fewer than ten. The rearrangement uses TRBV4-1 and TRBJ2-7, with D possibly TRBD1 on 6 matching bases. Germline V gives CDR1 MGHRA, CDR2 YSYEKL. Trimming pared 2 bases from V and 2 bases from J, leaving 19 bases between. The CDR3 is 17 residues long. CDR3 protein: CASSQTHPSGVPYEQYF. DNA of the CDR3: TGCGCCAGCAGCCAAACTCACCCCTCAGGGGTCCCCTACGAGCAGTACTTC.

The V and J genes are TRBV18 and TRBJ2-5; D perhaps matches TRBD2 (5 bases). The V and J ends lost 3 bases and 5 bases respectively, with 13 bases between them. The V gene's germline CDR1 is KGHSH and CDR2 LQKENI. CDR3 size: 14 residues. The DNA of the CDR3 is TGTGCCAGCTCACCCCTACTAGGCCAGGAGACCCAGTACTTC. This sequence encodes CASSPLLGQETQYF.

V gene TRBV5-1 combines with J gene TRBJ2-3, with D possibly being TRBD1 or TRBD2 (6 bases each). Germline CDR1 reads SGHRS; CDR2 reads YFSETQ. V was pared by 4 bases and J by 4 bases, with 16 bases between. This CDR3 has 15 residues. DNA for the CDR3: TGCGCCAGCAGCGGGAGGACTGGGGGCGCAGATACGCAGTATTTT. Protein sequence: CASSGRTGGADTQYF.

The chain uses TRBV12-5 and TRBJ1-2; 9 bases are a match to TRBD1. Germline loops: CDR1 LGHNT, CDR2 FRNRAP. The junction had 4 bases not matched to a gene; V was cut back by 3 bases and J by 5 bases. CDR3 size: 14 residues. In DNA form, the CDR3 reads TGTGCTAGTGGTTTCGGGACAGGGAGATATGGCTACACCTTC. Residues: CASGFGTGRYGYTF. Together with reference TRBV12-5 and TRBJ1-2, the CDR3 gives the full variable domain: DARVTQTPRHKVTEMGQEVTMRCQPILGHNTVFWYRQTMMQGLELLAYFRNRAPLDDSGMPKDRFSAEMPDATLATLKIQPSEPRDSAVYFCASGFGTGRYGYTFGSGTRLTVV.

The CDR3: CASSPGDEVYNSPLHF. CDR3 DNA: TGCGCCAGCAGCCCCGGGGACGAGGTGTATAATTCACCCCTCCACTTT. The V gene is TRBV4-1, the J gene TRBJ1-6; possibly TRBD1 for D (5 bases). Germline assignment: CDR1 MGHRA and CDR2 YSYEKL. V dropped 4 bases and J dropped 4 bases, with 14 bases sitting between them. The CDR3 consists of 16 residues.

This clone was detected only once. The V gene is TRBV27, the J gene TRBJ1-2; D is uncertain. Per germline, CDR1 MNHEY and CDR2 SMNVEV (reference sequence). The CDR3 has 17 amino acids. V shed 1 base and J shed 0 bases, with 15 bases lying between them. The CDR3 region has the DNA TGTGCCAGCAGTTTATTTAGTTTCGCGGAAGCTAACTATGGCTACACCTTC. It is translated as CASSLFSFAEANYGYTF.

The chain uses TRBV7-8 and TRBJ2-5, with a possible D match to TRBD2 (6 bases). Trimming took 3 bases from V and 4 from J, leaving 9 bases between them. The CDR3 sequence is 13 residues long. Germline V gene data show CDR1 as SGHVS and CDR2 as FQNEAQ. The CDR3 DNA follows: TGTGCCAGCAGCTTGGGACTTCGAGAGACCCAGTACTTC. Protein: CASSLGLRETQYF.

This clone was detected a few times. The chain is built from TRBV6-6 and TRBJ1-2; D is unclear. Germline assignment: CDR1 MNHNY and CDR2 SVGAGI (reference sequence). The CDR3 sequence is 12 residues long. Trimming took 8 bases from V and 4 from J, leaving 11 bases between them. This CDR3 reads CASPAGIYGYTF. In DNA form, the CDR3 reads TGTGCCAGCCCAGCAGGCATCTATGGCTACACCTTC.